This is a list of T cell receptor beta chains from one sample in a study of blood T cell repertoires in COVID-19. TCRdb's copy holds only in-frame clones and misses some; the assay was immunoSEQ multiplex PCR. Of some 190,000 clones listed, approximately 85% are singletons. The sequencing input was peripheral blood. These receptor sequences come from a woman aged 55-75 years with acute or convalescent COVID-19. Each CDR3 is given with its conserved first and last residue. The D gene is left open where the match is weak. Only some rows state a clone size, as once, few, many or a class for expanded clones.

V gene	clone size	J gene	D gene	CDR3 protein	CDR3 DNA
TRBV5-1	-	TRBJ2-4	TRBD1	CASRATGIPQNIQYF	TGCGCCAGCAGGGCGACAGGGATTCCCCAAAACATTCAGTACTTC
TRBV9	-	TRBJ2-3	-	CASSVTTVDTQYF	TGTGCCAGCAGCGTGACTACGGTAGATACGCAGTATTTT
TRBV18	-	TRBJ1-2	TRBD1	CASSLPPGQFDYGYTF	TGTGCCAGCTCACTTCCCCCGGGACAGTTTGACTATGGCTACACCTTC
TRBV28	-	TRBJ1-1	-	CASSARDTEAFF	TGTGCCAGCAGTGCCAGGGACACTGAAGCTTTCTTT
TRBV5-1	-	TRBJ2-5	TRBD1	CASSSQQGIPSQETQYF	TGCGCCAGCAGCTCACAACAGGGGATTCCGTCACAAGAGACCCAGTACTTC
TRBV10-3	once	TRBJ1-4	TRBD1	CAISRTGGNEKLFF	TGTGCCATCAGCAGGACAGGGGGAAATGAAAAACTGTTTTTT
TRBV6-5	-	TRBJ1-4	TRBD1	CASSFDRVEKLFF	TGTGCCAGCAGTTTCGACAGGGTTGAAAAACTGTTTTTT
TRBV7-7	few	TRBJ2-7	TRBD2	CASSTGLGGGEQYF	TGTGCTAGCAGCACGGGACTAGGAGGCGGAGAGCAGTACTTC
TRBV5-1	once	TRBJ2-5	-	CASSYLEETQYF	TGCGCCAGCAGCTACCTAGAAGAGACCCAGTACTTC
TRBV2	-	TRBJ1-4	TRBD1	CASITEGQEGFF	TGTGCCAGCATTACTGAGGGACAGGAAGGTTTTTTT
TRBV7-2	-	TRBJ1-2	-	CASSSSRVRNYGYTF	TGTGCCAGCAGCTCCTCGAGGGTACGAAACTATGGCTACACCTTC
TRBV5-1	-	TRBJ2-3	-	CASSLGGSTDTQYF	TGCGCCAGCAGCTTGGGAGGGAGTACAGATACGCAGTATTTT
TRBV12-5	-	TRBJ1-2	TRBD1	CASGPPGQGHGYTF	TGTGCTAGTGGTCCACCGGGACAGGGACATGGCTACACCTTC
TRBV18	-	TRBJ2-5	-	CASSPGLQETQYF	TGTGCCAGCTCACCGGGGCTCCAAGAGACCCAGTACTTC
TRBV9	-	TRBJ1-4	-	CASSVSWTNEKLFF	TGTGCCAGCAGCGTGAGCTGGACTAATGAAAAACTGTTTTTT
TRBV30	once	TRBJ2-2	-	CAWSVGGSYTGELFF	TGTGCCTGGAGTGTCGGAGGGAGTTATACCGGGGAGCTGTTTTTT
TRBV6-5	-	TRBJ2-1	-	CASSPTYTYNEQFF	TGTGCCAGCAGTCCGACATACACTTACAATGAGCAGTTCTTC
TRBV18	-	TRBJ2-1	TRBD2	CASSPLTSGNEQFF	TGTGCCAGCTCACCCCTCACTAGCGGGAATGAGCAGTTCTTC
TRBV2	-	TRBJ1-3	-	CASSARSSGNTIYF	TGTGCCAGCAGTGCGCGGAGCTCTGGAAACACCATATATTTT
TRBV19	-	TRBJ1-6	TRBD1	CASSSSTGSGSPLHF	TGTGCCAGTAGTTCCTCGACAGGGTCGGGCTCACCCCTCCACTTT
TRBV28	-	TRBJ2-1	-	CASSSGGEGVYNEQFF	TGTGCCAGCAGTTCTGGGGGCGAAGGGGTGTACAATGAGCAGTTCTTC
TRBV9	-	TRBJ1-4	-	CASSVQGATNEKLFF	TGTGCCAGCAGCGTCCAGGGTGCAACTAATGAAAAACTGTTTTTT
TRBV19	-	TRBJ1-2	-	CASSPVGVGYTF	TGTGCCAGTAGCCCCGTCGGGGTCGGCTACACCTTC